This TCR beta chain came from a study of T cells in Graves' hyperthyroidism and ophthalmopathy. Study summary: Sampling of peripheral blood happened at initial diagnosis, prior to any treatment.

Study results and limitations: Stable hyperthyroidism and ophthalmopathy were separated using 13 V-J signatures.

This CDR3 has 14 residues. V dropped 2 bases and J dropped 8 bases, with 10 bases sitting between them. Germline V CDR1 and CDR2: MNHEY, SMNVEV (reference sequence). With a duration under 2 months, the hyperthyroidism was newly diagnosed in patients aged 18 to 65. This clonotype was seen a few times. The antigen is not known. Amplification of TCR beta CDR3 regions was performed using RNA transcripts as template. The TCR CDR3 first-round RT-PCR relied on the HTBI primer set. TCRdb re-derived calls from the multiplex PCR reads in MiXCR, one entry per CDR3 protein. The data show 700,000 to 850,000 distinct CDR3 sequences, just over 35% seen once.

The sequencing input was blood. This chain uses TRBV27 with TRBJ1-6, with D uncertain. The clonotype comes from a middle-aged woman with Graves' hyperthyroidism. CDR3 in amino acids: CASSLRVKDSPLHF. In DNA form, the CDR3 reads TGTGCCAGCAGTTTACGGGTAAAGGATTCACCCCTCCACTTT.